This T cell receptor (beta chain) was profiled in a study of cytomegalovirus exposure and HLA in healthy donors. Study overall: Early on, a data release was issued that held 65 million to 100 million unique TCRs from HLA-typed donors.

The primer mix had 60 Vbeta and 13 Jbeta primers. Clones were read by immunoSEQ multiplex PCR, and TCRdb kept only the in-frame ones, dropping some. The sample table includes about 210,000 clones. CDR1 MNHNY and CDR2 SVGAGI come from the germline V gene (reference sequence). V was pared by 8 bases and J by 4 bases, with 9 bases between. The CDR3 has 13 residues. The sequence was collected from a woman in her thirties in good health and CMV-seropositive. Sequencing used PBMCs. The chain is built from TRBV6-6 and TRBJ1-6; D ambiguous. The CDR3 sequence: CASEGTYNSPLHF. CDR3 sequence (DNA): TGTGCCAGCGAGGGCACGTATAATTCACCCCTCCACTTT.